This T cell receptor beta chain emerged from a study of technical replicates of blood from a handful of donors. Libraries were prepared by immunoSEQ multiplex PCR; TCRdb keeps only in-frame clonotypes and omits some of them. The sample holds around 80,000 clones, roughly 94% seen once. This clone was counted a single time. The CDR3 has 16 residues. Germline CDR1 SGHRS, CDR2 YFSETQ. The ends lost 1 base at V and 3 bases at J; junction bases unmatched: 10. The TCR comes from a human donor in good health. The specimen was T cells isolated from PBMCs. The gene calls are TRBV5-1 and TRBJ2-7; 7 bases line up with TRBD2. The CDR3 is CASSLNVAGVIYEQYF. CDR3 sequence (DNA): TGCGCCAGCAGCTTGAATGTTGCGGGAGTAATCTACGAGCAGTACTTC.